These 22 T cell receptor beta chains were sequenced from one sample in a study of blood T cell repertoires in COVID-19. Libraries were prepared by immunoSEQ multiplex PCR; TCRdb keeps only in-frame clonotypes and omits some of them. There are approximately 270,000 clones in the sample; around 85% occur only once, and 0.87% lies in the top ten. Material: peripheral blood. Receptor source: a human donor with COVID-19, enrolled during active disease. The donor label of this sample is uncertain.

The V and J genes are TRBV18 and TRBJ2-7; 10 bases match TRBD2. The ends lost 3 bases at V and 3 bases at J; junction bases unmatched: 5. Germline V lookup: CDR1 KGHSH, CDR2 LQKENI. This CDR3 comprises 15 residues. CDR3 protein: CASSPRPSGSYEQYF. CDR3 DNA sequence: TGTGCCAGCTCACCTCGCCCTAGCGGGAGCTACGAGCAGTACTTC. Full variable domain (rest looked up from reference TRBV18 and TRBJ2-7): NAGVMQNPRHLVRRRGQEARLRCSPMKGHSHVYWYRQLPEEGLKFMVYLQKENIIDESGMPKERFSAEFPKEGPSILRIQQVVRGDSAAYFCASSPRPSGSYEQYFGPGTRLTVT.

This chain uses TRBV28 with TRBJ1-2; possible D gene TRBD1, 5 bases. CDR1 is MDHEN and CDR2 is SYDVKM in the germline V gene. This CDR3 comprises 15 residues. V dropped 7 bases and J dropped 8 bases, with 23 bases sitting between them. The CDR3 protein is CASTPKRQGWGGYTF. The CDR3 nucleotides are TGTGCCAGCACTCCTAAGAGGCAGGGCTGGGGCGGCTACACCTTC.

The V and J genes are TRBV7-2 and TRBJ1-5, with D perhaps TRBD1 (6 bases). The CDR3 runs to 16 residues. Germline V gene data show CDR1 as SGHTA and CDR2 as FQGNSA. The V end lost 1 base, the J end lost 1 base, and 11 bases lay between the germline ends. The CDR3 region is CASSLEGQGSNQPQHF. CDR3 nucleotide sequence: TGTGCCAGCAGCTTAGAGGGGCAGGGGAGCAATCAGCCCCAGCATTTT.

The table lists this clone with a count of one. The chain couples TRBV2 to TRBJ2-6, with D maybe TRBD1 (5 bases). Germline CDR1 and CDR2: SNHLY and FYNNEI. V was clipped by 2 bases and J by 0 bases, with 11 bases between them. The CDR3 has 17 amino acids. The CDR3 is CASSEQGAYSGANVLTF. In DNA, the CDR3 is TGTGCCAGCAGTGAACAGGGCGCCTACTCTGGGGCCAACGTCCTGACTTTC.

This chain joins TRBV9 and TRBJ2-3; D may be TRBD2 (5 bases). Deletions cut 0 bases from V and 0 bases from J, with 14 bases between. The CDR3 is made up of 17 amino acids. Germline values: CDR1 SGDLS, CDR2 YYNGEE. CDR3 sequence: CASSVVDASSSTDTQYF. In DNA, the CDR3 is TGTGCCAGCAGCGTAGTCGATGCTAGCTCCAGCACAGATACGCAGTATTTT.

The chain carries TRBV28 and TRBJ2-7; 10 bases agree with TRBD1. Trimming took 5 bases from V and 9 from J; bases not matched to a gene: 25. Germline assignment: CDR1 MDHEN and CDR2 SYDVKM. The CDR3 runs 19 residues. CDR3 protein: CASSKGGRWGQGKGSGQYF. The CDR3 DNA is TGTGCCAGCAGTAAAGGAGGGAGGTGGGGACAGGGGAAGGGTAGTGGGCAGTACTTC.

The chain has TRBV2 and TRBJ2-1; perhaps TRBD2 as D (6 bases). Germline-derived CDR1 and CDR2 are SNHLY and FYNNEI. The CDR3 runs to 12 residues. V was clipped by 1 base and J by 10 bases, with 8 bases between them. CDR3 DNA: TGTGCCAGCAGTGAAGGCGGACTAGAGCAGTTCTTC. Translation: CASSEGGLEQFF.

The chain couples TRBV11-2 to TRBJ2-7; TRBD2 might be the D (5 bases). V gave up 1 base and J gave up 3 bases, with 10 bases separating them. The CDR3 covers 14 residues. The germline gives CDR1 SGHAT, CDR2 FQNNGV. The CDR3 DNA reads TGTGCCAGCAGCTTAGGGGCTAGCCTCTACGAGCAGTACTTC. The encoded protein is CASSLGASLYEQYF.

V is TRBV7-3 and J is TRBJ1-2, with D tentatively TRBD1 (5 bases). This CDR3 comprises 15 residues. V was pared by 3 bases and J by 7 bases, with 18 bases between. Germline V CDR1 and CDR2: SGHTA, FQGTGA. Here the CDR3 reads CASSFPGAGVAGYTF. CDR3 nucleotide sequence: TGTGCCAGCAGCTTCCCCGGGGCGGGGGTTGCTGGCTACACCTTC.

The V call is TRBV7-6, the J call TRBJ2-3; D is unresolved. The germline V gene has CDR1 SGHVS and CDR2 FNYEAQ. The CDR3 runs 14 residues. Trimming cost V 5 bases and J 0 bases, with 9 bases left between them. DNA of the CDR3: TGTGCCAGCAGCGTCATCGAGAGCACAGATACGCAGTATTTT. This codes for CASSVIESTDTQYF.

This clone has more than one count but fewer than ten. This chain connects TRBV28 to TRBJ1-6; D remains ambiguous. There are 14 residues in the CDR3. Germline V gene sequence: CDR1 MDHEN, CDR2 SYDVKM. Trimming cost V 6 bases and J 9 bases, with 15 bases left between them. The CDR3 here is CASSLTGDSSPLHF. In DNA, the CDR3 is TGTGCCAGCAGCCTCACTGGAGATAGTTCACCCCTCCACTTT.

The V call is TRBV30, the J call TRBJ1-5; D gene uncertain. The germline CDR1 and CDR2 sequences are GTSNPN and SVGIG (reference sequence). This CDR3 contains 15 residues. The V end was cut by 1 base, the J end by 3 bases, with 13 bases between. The CDR3 protein is CAWSALTGINQPQHF. Here the CDR3 DNA reads TGTGCCTGGAGTGCCCTGACTGGTATCAATCAGCCCCAGCATTTT. Based on the CDR3 plus reference TRBV30 and TRBJ1-5, the full variable domain is SQTIHQWPATLVQPVGSPLSLECTVEGTSNPNLYWYRQAAGRGLQLLFYSVGIGQISSEVPQNLSASRPQDRQFILSSKKLLLSDSGFYLCAWSALTGINQPQHFGDGTRLSIL.

This clone was counted a single time. V usage is TRBV6-2 or TRBV6-3 and J usage is TRBJ2-7; TRBD2 matches 14 bases. In germline, CDR1 is MNHEY, CDR2 SVGEGT. The CDR3 is 16 residues long. V was clipped by 6 bases and J by 4 bases; unmatched bases: 8. DNA for the CDR3: TGTGCCAGCAGATACGGGACTAGCGGGAGTTATTACGAGCAGTACTTC. The encoded protein is CASRYGTSGSYYEQYF.

The genes are TRBV5-1 and TRBJ2-7, with 9 positions matching TRBD1. Germline values: CDR1 SGHRS, CDR2 YFSETQ. V dropped 5 bases and J dropped 6; count of bases not matched to a gene: 12. The CDR3 sequence is 15 residues long. The CDR3 DNA sequence: TGCGCCAGCAGACTGACCGGGACAGGGACAACCGAGCAGTACTTC. Its protein is CASRLTGTGTTEQYF.

The rearrangement uses TRBV27 and TRBJ2-3, with 14 bases matching TRBD2. The CDR3 spans 16 residues. CDR1 is MNHEY, CDR2 SMNVEV, per germline (reference sequence). V dropped 6 bases and J dropped 4; count of bases not matched to a gene: 6. CDR3 sequence (DNA): TGTGCCAGCAGCCCTGGACTAGCGGGAGGCGCAGATACGCAGTATTTT. Amino acids: CASSPGLAGGADTQYF.

The chain employs TRBV5-4 and TRBJ2-3; 10 bases are shared with TRBD1. Germline CDR1 reads SGHNT; CDR2 reads YYREEE (reference sequence). Unmatched junction bases numbered 11, after V lost 4 bases and J lost 15 bases. The CDR3 extends over 13 amino acids. DNA for the CDR3: TGTGCCAGCAGCCCAAACCCCCGGGACAGGGGCTATTTT. Translation: CASSPNPRDRGYF.

The V and J genes are TRBV7-3 and TRBJ2-3; 9 nucleotides align to TRBD1. CDR1 and CDR2 (germline): SGHTA, FQGTGA. CDR3 length: 15 residues. V was clipped by 4 bases and J by 4 bases; unmatched bases: 6. CDR3 bases: TGTGCCAGCAGCTATGGACAGGGGTACGCAGATACGCAGTATTTT. The encoded protein is CASSYGQGYADTQYF.

The sample holds one count of this clone. The chain joins TRBV9 to TRBJ2-7; D perhaps matches TRBD2 (6 bases). V was trimmed by 0 bases and J by 2 bases, leaving 9 bases between them. The CDR3 totals 14 residues. Germline values: CDR1 SGDLS, CDR2 YYNGEE. The DNA for the CDR3 is TGTGCCAGCAGCGTAGAACTAGCCGCCTACGAGCAGTACTTC. This codes for CASSVELAAYEQYF.

The chain couples TRBV2 to TRBJ2-5; TRBD2 matches 9 bases. Germline loops: CDR1 SNHLY, CDR2 FYNNEI. There are 17 residues in the CDR3. Losses at the gene ends were 6 bases for V and 4 bases for J; bases not matched to a gene: 15. The CDR3, as DNA: TGTGCCAGCAGCTTCTCTCCCACTAGCGGGCAGGGAGAGACCCAGTACTTC. Translation: CASSFSPTSGQGETQYF.

J is TRBJ2-1 and V is TRBV30, with 9 bases lining up with TRBD2. CDR1 and CDR2 (germline): GTSNPN, SVGIG (reference sequence). The trim removed 3 bases at V and 6 bases at J, leaving 9 bases unmatched. The CDR3 is 15 amino acids. The CDR3 nucleotides are TGTGCCTGGAGGGGGAATAGCGGGAGTTTCAATGAGCAGTTCTTC. It codes for CAWRGNSGSFNEQFF.

The CDR3 is CASSWGGLAGSRDTQYF. The CDR3 nucleotides read TGTGCCAGCAGCTGGGGGGGACTAGCGGGATCCAGGGATACGCAGTATTTT. This rearrangement joins TRBV5-4 to TRBJ2-3; 13 nucleotides line up with TRBD2. The CDR3 runs to 17 residues. Germline CDR1 reads SGHNT; CDR2 reads YYREEE (reference sequence). Trimming took 3 bases from V and 6 from J; bases not matched to a gene: 10.

The V and J genes are TRBV4-2 and TRBJ1-4; unclear D gene. Germline CDR1 LGHNA, CDR2 YNFKEQ. The V end lost 8 bases, the J end lost 0 bases, and 10 bases lay between the germline ends. This CDR3 contains 14 residues. The CDR3 DNA is TGTGCCAGCGGCGAGGAGGCAACTAATGAAAAACTGTTTTTT. This gives the protein CASGEEATNEKLFF.